The 31 T cell receptor beta chains reported below all come from one sample, sequenced in a study of blood T cell repertoires in COVID-19. Sequencing used immunoSEQ multiplex PCR; TCRdb keeps in-frame clones, though not all of them. The sample lists about 70,000 clones; 80% to 90% were seen once. The sequenced material came from peripheral blood. The origin of the receptors is a human donor in a cohort sampled during active COVID-19.

To note about this clone: Other nucleotide sequences from this sample produce the same CDR3. The V call is TRBV6-1, the J call TRBJ2-5, with 12 bases identical to TRBD2. The trim removed 3 bases at V and 2 bases at J, leaving 1 base unmatched. The CDR3 length is 15 residues. In germline, CDR1 is MNHNS, CDR2 SASEGT. In nucleotides, the CDR3 is TGTGCCAGCAGTGAGCTAGCGGGGGGGCAAGAGACCCAGTACTTC. It translates to CASSELAGGQETQYF.

The chain is built from TRBV5-4 and TRBJ2-3; 12 nucleotides match TRBD2. CDR3 size: 17 residues. Germline CDR1 is SGHNT and CDR2 is YYREEE (reference sequence). J lost 7 bases, V lost 3 bases, and 12 bases had no gene match. The DNA of the CDR3 is TGTGCCAGCAGCTCCCTCCTAGCGGGAGGGCCGTTAAATACGCAGTATTTT. Amino acids: CASSSLLAGGPLNTQYF. Drawing the rest from reference TRBV5-4 and TRBJ2-3, the complete variable domain is ETGVTQSPTHLIKTRGQQVTLRCSSQSGHNTVSWYQQALGQGPQFIFQYYREEENGRGNFPPRFSGLQFPNYSSELNVNALELDDSALYLCASSSLLAGGPLNTQYFGPGTRLTVL.

The rearrangement uses TRBV7-2 and TRBJ1-1; no firm D call. The germline V and J ends were trimmed by 0 bases and 7 bases, with 9 bases remaining between them. The CDR3 sequence is 13 residues long. The germline V gene encodes CDR1 SGHTA and CDR2 FQGNSA. The CDR3, as DNA: TGTGCCAGCAGCTTAGCCCCGGAGATTGAAGCTTTCTTT. It yields the protein CASSLAPEIEAFF.

The V call is TRBV4-1, the J call TRBJ1-6; TRBD1 is a possible D gene (6 bases). Germline CDR1 reads MGHRA; CDR2 reads YSYEKL. The CDR3 totals 18 residues. V shed 0 bases and J shed 6 bases, with 18 bases lying between them. The CDR3 DNA sequence: TGCGCCAGCAGCCAAGAAAGCTCCCCAGGGGCAGGTAATTCACCCCTCCACTTT. This sequence encodes CASSQESSPGAGNSPLHF.

This clone was seen a handful of times. The chain employs TRBV4-1 and TRBJ2-1; TRBD2 agrees at 13 bases. Trimming took 2 bases from V and 7 from J; bases not matched to a gene: 2. Germline V gives CDR1 MGHRA, CDR2 YSYEKL. There are 15 residues in the CDR3. CDR3 region: CASSQLGLAGNEQFF. The CDR3 nucleotides are TGCGCCAGCAGCCAATTGGGACTAGCGGGGAATGAGCAGTTCTTC.

The chain joins TRBV19 to TRBJ2-2; 9 nucleotides match TRBD1. This CDR3 contains 17 residues. Germline V CDR1 and CDR2: LNHDA, SQIVND (reference sequence). V shed 5 bases, J shed 7 bases, and the junction held 14 bases outside the gene matches. Written as DNA, the CDR3 is TGTGCCAGTAGTCGGCCCCGCTACACAGGGGGCCTCGGGGAGCTGTTTTTT. It yields the protein CASSRPRYTGGLGELFF.

The chain links TRBV5-5 to TRBJ2-6; possibly TRBD1 for D (5 bases). Trimming removed 4 bases at V and 2 bases at J, with 10 bases between. Germline CDR1 and CDR2: SGHKS and YYEKEE (reference sequence). The CDR3 loop spans 15 amino acids. This CDR3 is CASSRAGPGANVLTF. Written as DNA, the CDR3 is TGTGCCAGCAGCCGGGCAGGGCCTGGGGCCAACGTCCTGACTTTC.

This clone is a singleton in its sample. The chain recombines TRBV7-2 with TRBJ1-5; maybe TRBD1 (5 bases). Germline V CDR1 and CDR2: SGHTA, FQGNSA. CDR3 length: 14 amino acids. With 4 bases removed from V and 0 bases from J, the gap between germline ends came to 7 bases. Here the CDR3 DNA reads TGTGCCAGCAGCTCCGACAGTAGCAATCAGCCCCAGCATTTT. This encodes CASSSDSSNQPQHF.

The chain carries TRBV9 and TRBJ2-5; D is possibly TRBD2 (5 bases). The V gene's germline CDR1 is SGDLS and CDR2 YYNGEE. The CDR3 consists of 14 residues. The germline V and J ends were trimmed by 4 bases and 5 bases, with 15 bases remaining between them. The CDR3 region is CASSLSGPRETQYF. CDR3 sequence (DNA): TGTGCCAGCAGCCTAAGCGGCCCCCGGGAGACCCAGTACTTC.

This chain connects TRBV2 to TRBJ1-1, with 10 bases lining up with TRBD1. V trimming: 4 bases; J trimming: 4 bases; junction bases outside the gene matches: 9. Germline values: CDR1 SNHLY, CDR2 FYNNEI. The CDR3 consists of 16 residues. CDR3 sequence: CASSVDRGRRGTEAFF. CDR3 nucleotides: TGTGCCAGCAGTGTCGACAGGGGGCGTAGGGGCACTGAAGCTTTCTTT.

The V gene is TRBV29-1, the J gene TRBJ1-2; TRBD1 matches 7 bases. The germline V gene has CDR1 SQVTM and CDR2 ANQGSEA. With V trimmed by 7 bases and J by 3 bases, 11 bases remained unmatched. CDR3 length: 14 amino acids. This CDR3 reads CSARQGRDYYGYTF. In nucleotides, the CDR3 is TGCAGCGCACGACAGGGTAGGGATTACTATGGCTACACCTTC.

J is TRBJ2-7 and V is TRBV7-9, with a tentative D call TRBD2 (6 bases). Germline CDR1 is SEHNR and CDR2 is FQNEAQ (reference sequence). The CDR3 sequence is 13 residues long. Trimming took off 1 base at V and 7 bases at J, with 11 bases between the two ends. In DNA form, the CDR3 reads TGTGCCAGCAGCTTAGTGGCGGCGGGGGAGCAGTACTTC. Its protein is CASSLVAAGEQYF.

The chain employs TRBV28 and TRBJ2-7, with 7 bases identical to TRBD1. This CDR3 has 13 amino acids. With V trimmed by 8 bases and J by 6 bases, 10 bases remained unmatched. In germline, CDR1 is MDHEN, CDR2 SYDVKM. The CDR3 coding sequence is TGTGCCAGCGTCGACATGGCAGGGGGCGAGCAGTACTTC. It encodes CASVDMAGGEQYF.

The chain couples TRBV11-2 to TRBJ2-1; 12 bases agree with TRBD2. Germline CDR1 reads SGHAT; CDR2 reads FQNNGV. CDR3 length: 17 amino acids. V lost 5 bases and J lost 1; bases outside the gene matches: 6. CDR3 amino acids: CASSPTTSGGSYNEQFF. For the CDR3, the DNA is TGTGCCAGCAGCCCAACGACTAGCGGGGGTTCCTACAATGAGCAGTTCTTC.

The chain links TRBV9 to TRBJ2-1; 10 positions agree with TRBD2. Germline V gives CDR1 SGDLS, CDR2 YYNGEE. V lost 4 bases, J lost 3 bases, and 22 bases stayed unmatched. This CDR3 contains 21 residues. CDR3 coding DNA: TGTGCCAGCAGCCCACGCAAGGGGGGGATCCAAGCGGGAGGGGACTACAATGAGCAGTTCTTC. It yields the protein CASSPRKGGIQAGGDYNEQFF.

This chain connects TRBV5-1 to TRBJ1-4; 8 positions match TRBD1. CDR1 and CDR2 from the germline V gene are SGHRS and YFSETQ. V was pared by 3 bases and J by 8 bases, with 9 bases of the junction left unmatched. This CDR3 contains 15 residues. Here the CDR3 DNA reads TGCGCCAGCAGCTCCACAGGGGGATCGGGAGAAAAACTGTTTTTT. Residues: CASSSTGGSGEKLFF.

The chain links TRBV6-6 to TRBJ1-6; 7 bases are shared with TRBD1. The V and J ends lost 11 bases and 6 bases, in that order; junction bases with no gene match: 7. The length of the CDR3 is 13 residues. Per germline, CDR1 MNHNY and CDR2 SVGAGI (reference sequence). For the CDR3, the DNA is TGTGCCGGAACCGGGACAGCTAATTCACCCCTCCACTTT. Protein: CAGTGTANSPLHF.

The chain joins TRBV28 to TRBJ1-6, with D possibly being TRBD1 (5 bases). CDR3 size: 12 residues. Trimming took 7 bases from V and 8 from J, leaving 9 bases between them. The V gene's germline CDR1 is MDHEN and CDR2 SYDVKM. This CDR3 reads CASKGADSPLHF. CDR3 in DNA: TGTGCCAGCAAAGGGGCTGATTCACCCCTCCACTTT.

By sample fraction, this clone is medium-sized. The chain links TRBV5-3 to TRBJ1-2; 7 nucleotides match TRBD1. TRBV5-3 is an ORF; its function is uncertain. Trimming cost V 5 bases and J 2 bases; bases outside gene matches: 18. The CDR3 has 18 amino acids. The CDR3 nucleotides read TGTGCCAGAAGGAACGACAGGGACACCGGCGGGTGCAACTATGGCTACACCTTC. Amino acids: CARRNDRDTGGCNYGYTF.

The V and J genes are TRBV9 and TRBJ1-2; D uncertain. Germline CDR1 reads SGDLS; CDR2 reads YYNGEE. The V gene lost 0 bases and the J gene lost 4 bases, with 13 bases spanning the gap. CDR3 size: 15 residues. CDR3 sequence reads: CASSVGGKTTYGYTF. The CDR3 nucleotides read TGTGCCAGCAGCGTAGGCGGTAAGACCACCTATGGCTACACCTTC.

The chain has TRBV5-4 and TRBJ1-1, with 8 bases lining up with TRBD1. V shed 10 bases and J 6 bases; nucleotides not matched to a gene: 14. The CDR3 contains 14 residues. Looked up from germline, CDR1 is SGHNT and CDR2 is YYREEE (reference sequence). The CDR3 DNA reads TGTGCCGGCGGACAGGGTAGATTGGGTGCTGAAGCTTTCTTT. It translates to CAGGQGRLGAEAFF.

The chain recombines TRBV5-8 with TRBJ2-1, with TRBD2 matching 13 bases. Germline CDR1 SGHTS, CDR2 YDEGEE. There are 16 residues in the CDR3. Losses at the gene ends were 4 bases for V and 10 bases for J; bases not matched to a gene: 11. Here the CDR3 DNA reads TGTGCCAGCAGCCCCCAACCGGGACTAGCGGGGCACGAGCAGTTCTTC. Its protein is CASSPQPGLAGHEQFF.

The chain uses TRBV6-5 and TRBJ2-5; TRBD1 aligns across 9 bases. The V gene end was trimmed by 9 bases and the J gene end by 4 bases; junction bases not matched to a gene: 3. The CDR3 is made up of 12 amino acids. The germline V gene has CDR1 MNHEY and CDR2 SVGAGI. The CDR3 sequence: CASQGQGETQYF. The DNA of the CDR3 is TGTGCCAGTCAGGGACAGGGAGAGACCCAGTACTTC.

The J gene is TRBJ2-3, the V gene TRBV7-8, with 8 bases that match TRBD2. V dropped 1 base and J dropped 4; count of bases not matched to a gene: 7. CDR3 length: 16 amino acids. Germline CDR1 SGHVS, CDR2 FQNEAQ. The CDR3 loop reads CASSLEIAGIPDTQYF. CDR3 DNA sequence: TGTGCCAGCAGCTTAGAAATAGCGGGGATTCCAGATACGCAGTATTTT. The complete variable domain, with remaining parts taken from reference TRBV7-8 and TRBJ2-3, reads GAGVSQSPRYKVAKRGQDVALRCDPISGHVSLFWYQQALGQGPEFLTYFQNEAQLDKSGLPSDRFFAERPEGSVSTLKIQRTQQEDSAVYLCASSLEIAGIPDTQYFGPGTRLTVL.

The rearrangement uses TRBV5-1 and TRBJ2-5, with 10 bases matching TRBD1. The V gene's germline CDR1 is SGHRS and CDR2 YFSETQ. Trimming removed 3 bases from V and 5 bases from J; junction bases left unmatched: 7. This CDR3 has 15 amino acids. CDR3 protein: CASSSGQGDIETQYF. CDR3 sequence (DNA): TGCGCCAGCAGCTCCGGACAGGGGGATATTGAGACCCAGTACTTC.

The chain uses TRBV7-2 and TRBJ2-5, with 8 bases that match TRBD2. Germline trimming cut 2 bases from V and 5 bases from J; bases unmatched to any gene: 10. From germline, CDR1 is SGHTA and CDR2 FQGNSA. The CDR3 runs 16 residues. CDR3 residues: CASSLRGTSPQETQYF. The CDR3 coding sequence is TGTGCCAGCAGCTTAAGGGGGACTAGTCCACAGGAGACCCAGTACTTC.

The chain employs TRBV7-8 and TRBJ2-1; 8 nucleotides align to TRBD1. CDR1 is SGHVS, CDR2 FQNEAQ, per germline. J was trimmed by 2 bases and V by 5 bases; bases with no gene match: 5. This CDR3 has 15 residues. The CDR3 nucleotides read TGTGCCAGCAGCCTGACAGGGGTAGCCTACAATGAGCAGTTCTTC. This encodes CASSLTGVAYNEQFF.

The rearrangement links TRBV2 to TRBJ2-1; perhaps TRBD2 as D (6 bases). Trimming took off 0 bases at V and 10 bases at J, with 10 bases between the two ends. The CDR3 loop spans 13 amino acids. The germline gives CDR1 SNHLY, CDR2 FYNNEI. CDR3 protein: CASSEAGGSEQFF. The CDR3 DNA is TGTGCCAGCAGTGAAGCCGGAGGGTCAGAGCAGTTCTTC. Supplemented by reference TRBV2 and TRBJ2-1, the full variable domain reads EPEVTQTPSHQVTQMGQEVILRCVPISNHLYFYWYRQILGQKVEFLVSFYNNEISEKSEIFDDQFSVERPDGSNFTLKIRSTKLEDSAMYFCASSEAGGSEQFFGPGTRLTVL.

The V and J genes are TRBV11-3 and TRBJ2-7, with 7 positions matching TRBD1. The V and J ends lost 5 bases and 4 bases, in that order; junction bases with no gene match: 8. Looked up from germline, CDR1 is SGHNT and CDR2 is YENEEA. CDR3 length: 14 amino acids. The CDR3 spells CASSAGTVGYEQYF. The DNA for the CDR3 is TGTGCCAGCAGCGCCGGGACAGTAGGGTACGAGCAGTACTTC.

This sequence joins TRBV15 and TRBJ2-1; the match to TRBD1 covers 9 bases. V lost 3 bases and J lost 8; bases outside the gene matches: 11. The CDR3 has 16 amino acids. Germline loops: CDR1 LNHNV, CDR2 YYDKDF (reference sequence). The CDR3, as DNA: TGTGCCACCAGCAGGGATTATCCGGGACAGGGCTATGAGCAGTTCTTC. Amino acid sequence: CATSRDYPGQGYEQFF.

The genes are TRBV5-6 and TRBJ2-1, with TRBD2 matching 9 bases. Per germline, CDR1 SGHDT and CDR2 YYEEEE. Trimming removed 1 base from V and 10 bases from J; junction bases left unmatched: 9. The length of the CDR3 is 15 residues. Here the CDR3 reads CASSLRGLALGEQFF. Written as DNA, the CDR3 is TGTGCCAGCAGCTTGAGGGGACTAGCCCTTGGGGAGCAGTTCTTC.